This T cell receptor (beta chain) originates from a study of control samples from healthy donors and cancer patients. Here immunoSEQ multiplex PCR was the method, and the copy in TCRdb shows in-frame clones only, minus some. Altogether about 110,000 clones are present, approximately 84% being singletons, with the ten largest covering about 7%. Looked up from germline, CDR1 is SNHLY and CDR2 is FYNNEI. This CDR3 comprises 13 residues. V was cut by 4 bases and J by 7 bases, with 11 bases left in between. The rearrangement links TRBV2 to TRBJ1-3; weak D call: TRBD1 (6 bases). This sequence was found in a young man in good health. The sequencing input was blood. This CDR3 reads CASSAPGANTIYF. For the CDR3, the DNA is TGTGCCAGCAGTGCTCCGGGGGCGAACACCATATATTTT.